These 20 T cell receptor beta chains share one sample of origin, sequenced in a study of human T cells and chemical hapten exposure. Time point defined: pre-sensitization, week 0. Treatment defined: therapeutic diphenylcyclopropenone sensitization with weekly scalp DPC. One entry per CDR3 protein results from TCRdb running MiXCR on the RACE reads. The sample records tens of thousands of distinct CDR3 sequences, 14% being singletons. Here the sequenced sample was whole blood, taken in connection with sensitization to the hapten diphenylcyclopropenone (DPC). The source of these receptors is a woman in her fifties or sixties with alopecia areata. Some clones in this sample may be carry-over from other donors' samples.

In its sample, this clonotype was seen many times. The genes are TRBV7-2 and TRBJ1-1; D might be TRBD1 (5 bases). V lost 1 base and J lost 4, with 10 bases in between. The V gene's germline CDR1 is SGHTA and CDR2 FQGNSA. The CDR3 is 14 amino acids. CDR3 coding DNA: TGTGCCAGCAGCTTAGAGGGCAGGGCCACTGAAGCTTTCTTT. The encoded protein is CASSLEGRATEAFF.

In this sample, this clonotype turned up many times. The rearrangement joins TRBV7-2 to TRBJ1-1; D is undetermined. Looked up from germline, CDR1 is SGHTA and CDR2 is FQGNSA. V was pared by 5 bases and J by 5 bases, with 24 bases between. The CDR3 covers 17 residues. DNA of the CDR3: TGTGCCAGCAGCCGGAGGTGGGCAGGAGGAAGGAGTACTGAAGCTTTCTTT. It translates to CASSRRWAGGRSTEAFF.

The rearrangement joins TRBV7-2 to TRBJ2-7; D is unresolved. The germline V gene has CDR1 SGHTA and CDR2 FQGNSA. The CDR3 length is 13 residues. Trimming took 5 bases from V and 5 from J, leaving 13 bases between them. This chain's CDR3 is CASSTVWADEQYF. The CDR3 DNA follows: TGTGCCAGCAGCACTGTGTGGGCAGACGAGCAGTACTTC.

This clonotype was detected only a few times. J is TRBJ1-2 and V is TRBV20-1; D ambiguous. CDR3 length: 13 residues. Trimming left V 0 bases short and J 0 bases short, with 5 bases between. Germline lookup yields CDR1 DFQATT and CDR2 SNEGSKA (reference sequence). In nucleotides, the CDR3 is TGCAGTGCTAGAGAGGCAGCTAACTATGGCTACACCTTC. Its translation is CSAREAANYGYTF.

This clonotype was found a few times. The chain links TRBV20-1 to TRBJ2-5; 13 bases are shared with TRBD2. This CDR3 contains 16 residues. Germline loops: CDR1 DFQATT, CDR2 SNEGSKA (reference sequence). V was pared by 3 bases and J by 5 bases, with 9 bases of the junction left unmatched. The CDR3 DNA follows: TGCAGTGCTAGGAGTACTAGCGGGAGGGCTCTCGAGACCCAGTACTTC. Its translation: CSARSTSGRALETQYF.

The rearrangement links TRBV7-9 to TRBJ2-1, with TRBD2 as a possible D gene (5 bases). Trimming shortened V by 8 bases and J by 0 bases, and 14 bases separated the two germline ends. The germline V gene encodes CDR1 SEHNR and CDR2 FQNEAQ (reference sequence). The CDR3 consists of 15 residues. DNA of the CDR3: TGTGCCAGCCTAAAGAGGGATTCCTCCTACAATGAGCAGTTCTTC. This encodes CASLKRDSSYNEQFF.

This chain uses TRBV7-9 with TRBJ2-7, with D possibly being TRBD1 (5 bases). Germline V gives CDR1 SEHNR, CDR2 FQNEAQ (reference sequence). The CDR3 covers 14 residues. With 1 base removed from V and 4 bases from J, the gap between germline ends came to 11 bases. For the CDR3, the DNA is TGTGCCAGCAGCTTAGGGCAGGGTACTTACGAGCAGTACTTC. Its translation is CASSLGQGTYEQYF.

This clonotype occurred a few times. The chain has TRBV6-2 or TRBV6-3 and TRBJ1-2; D might be TRBD1 (5 bases). The length of the CDR3 is 13 residues. Per germline, CDR1 MNHEY and CDR2 SVGEGT. V lost 6 bases and J 6 bases, leaving 14 bases between the germline ends. CDR3: CASRANEGHGYTF. Here the CDR3 DNA reads TGTGCCAGCAGGGCAAACGAGGGGCATGGCTACACCTTC.

This clonotype was observed a handful of times. The chain is built from TRBV7-2 and TRBJ2-1; 14 bases map to TRBD2. Germline assignment: CDR1 SGHTA and CDR2 FQGNSA. Germline trimming cut 2 bases from V and 1 base from J; bases unmatched to any gene: 19. The CDR3 is made up of 23 amino acids. This CDR3 is CASSLRHRDIWTSGRRSYNEQFF. CDR3 DNA: TGTGCCAGCAGCTTACGTCATAGGGACATTTGGACTAGCGGGAGGCGATCCTACAATGAGCAGTTCTTC.

This clonotype was seen a handful of times. The chain combines TRBV5-5 with TRBJ1-6; 7 nucleotides line up with TRBD1. With V trimmed by 2 bases and J by 7 bases, 3 bases remained unmatched. Germline values: CDR1 SGHKS, CDR2 YYEKEE (reference sequence). The CDR3 runs to 14 residues. CDR3 nucleotides: TGTGCCAGCAGCTTACAGGGGCGAAATTCACCCCTCCACTTT. This codes for CASSLQGRNSPLHF. The full variable domain, in which reference TRBV5-5 and TRBJ1-6 provide the parts outside the CDR3, is DAGVTQSPTHLIKTRGQQVTLRCSPISGHKSVSWYQQVLGQGPQFIFQYYEKEERGRGNFPDRFSARQFPNYSSELNVNALLLGDSALYLCASSLQGRNSPLHFGNGTRLTVT.

This clonotype was detected a few times. V gene TRBV6-5 combines with J gene TRBJ1-5, with 10 bases aligning to TRBD1. CDR1 and CDR2 from the germline V gene are MNHEY and SVGAGI. The CDR3 has 16 residues. The V gene end was trimmed by 0 bases and the J gene end by 2 bases; junction bases not matched to a gene: 1. Here the CDR3 DNA reads TGTGCCAGCAGTTACTCCGGGACAGGGGGCAATCAGCCCCAGCATTTT. Amino acid sequence: CASSYSGTGGNQPQHF.

A few counts support this clonotype. The CDR3 nucleotides read TGTGCCAGCAGCTTAGCGAGAGGGACTAGCGAGAATGAGCAGTTCTTC. Encoded protein: CASSLARGTSENEQFF. The V and J genes are TRBV7-9 and TRBJ2-1, with TRBD2 identical over 10 bases. The CDR3 loop spans 16 amino acids. Germline V gene lookup returns CDR1 SEHNR and CDR2 FQNEAQ (reference sequence). V lost 0 bases and J lost 7; bases outside the gene matches: 6.

The CDR3 here is CASSLMWASGSTDTQYF. Here the CDR3 DNA reads TGTGCCAGCAGTTTAATGTGGGCTAGCGGAAGCACAGATACGCAGTATTTT. The rearrangement links TRBV12-3 or TRBV12-4 to TRBJ2-3, with TRBD2 matching over 7 bases. CDR3 length equals 17 residues. The junction had 8 bases not matched to a gene; V was cut back by 2 bases and J by 0 bases.

Only a few counts were recorded for this clonotype. The V call is TRBV6-6, the J call TRBJ2-1; 7 bases map to TRBD2. This CDR3 is 14 amino acids long. V was clipped by 6 bases and J by 7 bases; unmatched bases: 9. The germline gives CDR1 MNHNY, CDR2 SVGAGI (reference sequence). CDR3 in amino acids: CASSRGGAGNEQFF. CDR3 DNA: TGTGCCAGCAGCCGGGGAGGGGCTGGAAATGAGCAGTTCTTC.

This clonotype turned up a few times. The chain uses TRBV29-1 and TRBJ1-2; TRBD1 matches at 7 bases. Looked up from germline, CDR1 is SQVTM and CDR2 is ANQGSEA. CDR3 size: 13 residues. V lost 7 bases and J lost 8; bases outside the gene matches: 13. CDR3 residues: CSAGTDTYGGYTF. For the CDR3, the DNA is TGCAGCGCAGGGACAGACACCTATGGAGGCTACACCTTC.

This clonotype occurred many times. V is TRBV20-1 and J is TRBJ1-6; 10 nucleotides agree with TRBD1. CDR3 length: 14 residues. Germline CDR1 DFQATT, CDR2 SNEGSKA (reference sequence). Germline trimming cut 2 bases from V and 7 bases from J; bases unmatched to any gene: 2. In DNA form, the CDR3 reads TGCAGTGCTAGACCGGACAGGGGGAATTCACCCCTCCACTTT. This encodes CSARPDRGNSPLHF.

This clonotype was counted at least ten times. The chain joins TRBV20-1 to TRBJ1-6, with a weak D call TRBD1 (5 bases). The CDR3 is made up of 17 amino acids. CDR1 DFQATT and CDR2 SNEGSKA come from the germline V gene (reference sequence). Trimming cost V 0 bases and J 0 bases, with 12 bases left between them. CDR3 residues: CSARDGQRSSYNSPLHF. The CDR3 region has the DNA TGCAGTGCTAGAGACGGACAACGAAGCTCCTATAATTCACCCCTCCACTTT.

This clonotype was observed a handful of times. The chain employs TRBV18 and TRBJ1-1; D is undetermined. Germline CDR1 is KGHSH and CDR2 is LQKENI. Trimming removed 5 bases from V and 4 bases from J, with 8 bases in between. This CDR3 contains 12 residues. Here the CDR3 reads CASSALTTEAFF. CDR3 nucleotide sequence: TGTGCCAGCTCAGCCTTGACCACTGAAGCTTTCTTT.

This chain joins TRBV19 and TRBJ2-1, with 14 bases matching TRBD2. The V segment lost 5 bases and the J segment 12 bases; nucleotides outside the gene matches: 6. Germline V CDR1 and CDR2: LNHDA, SQIVND (reference sequence). The CDR3 sequence is 14 residues long. This CDR3 reads CASSVGTSGSRQFF. The DNA for the CDR3 is TGTGCCAGTAGTGTAGGGACTAGCGGGAGTCGGCAGTTCTTC. The whole variable domain, remainder taken from reference TRBV19 and TRBJ2-1, is DGGITQSPKYLFRKEGQNVTLSCEQNLNHDAMYWYRQDPGQGLRLIYYSQIVNDFQKGDIAEGYSVSREKKESFPLTVTSAQKNPTAFYLCASSVGTSGSRQFFGPGTRLTVL.

The rearrangement links TRBV3-1 to TRBJ1-4; D might be TRBD1 (6 bases). Trimming cost V 0 bases and J 7 bases, with 12 bases left between them. The CDR3 is made up of 15 amino acids. Germline V lookup: CDR1 LGHDT, CDR2 YNNKEL (reference sequence). The CDR3 DNA follows: TGTGCCAGCAGCCAAGATCGTCAGGGGAGTGAAAAACTGTTTTTT. It encodes CASSQDRQGSEKLFF.